This TCR beta chain was retrieved from a study of persistence of HIV-infected CD4 T cells. The germline gives CDR1 MNHNS, CDR2 SASEGT. The CDR3 length is 18 residues. V was clipped by 1 base and J by 0 bases, with 16 bases between them. The immunoSEQ assay was version 4, run in survey mode. Here immunoSEQ multiplex PCR was the method, and the copy in TCRdb shows in-frame clones only, minus some. Among around 9,900 clones listed, roughly 84% were seen once. Of note for this clone: Its antigen is as yet unknown.

Study results and caveats: Proviral oligoclonality tracked with TCR oligoclonality within the same sorted cells. Antigen-responding cells were enriched for degenerate expanded CDR3beta sequences.

Overlapping HIV-1 Gag 15-mer peptides at about 1 ug per peptide per mL were used. CD4+ T cells upregulating both CD40 ligand and CD69 were sorted as responding cells. These HIV-1-infected adults initiated suppressive ART in chronic infection. The chain links TRBV6-1 to TRBJ1-5, with unresolved D. The sequencing used CD4+ T cells sorted from PBMCs after roughly 19-hour stimulation, collected from a patient who received antiretroviral therapy. The clonotype comes from an adult woman with HIV who was CMV-seropositive. The CDR3 loop is CASSEGGRRTYSNQPQHF. In DNA form, the CDR3 reads TGTGCCAGCAGTGAAGGTGGCAGGAGAACTTATAGCAATCAGCCCCAGCATTTT.